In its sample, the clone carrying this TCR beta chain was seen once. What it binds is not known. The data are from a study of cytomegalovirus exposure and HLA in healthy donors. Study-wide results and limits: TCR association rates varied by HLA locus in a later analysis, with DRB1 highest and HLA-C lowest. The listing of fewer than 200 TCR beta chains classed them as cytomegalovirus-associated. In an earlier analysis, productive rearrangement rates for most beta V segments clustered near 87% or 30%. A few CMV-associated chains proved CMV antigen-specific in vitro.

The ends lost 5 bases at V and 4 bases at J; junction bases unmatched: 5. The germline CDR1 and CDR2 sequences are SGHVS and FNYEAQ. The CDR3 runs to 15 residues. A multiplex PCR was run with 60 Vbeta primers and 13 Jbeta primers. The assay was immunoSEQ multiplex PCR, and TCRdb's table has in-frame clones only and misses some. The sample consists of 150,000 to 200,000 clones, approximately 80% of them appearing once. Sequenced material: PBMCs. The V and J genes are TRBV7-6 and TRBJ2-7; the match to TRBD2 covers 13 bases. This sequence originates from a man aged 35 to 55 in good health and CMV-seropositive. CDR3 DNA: TGTGCCAGCAGCATAGGGACTAGCGGGAATTACGAGCAGTACTTC. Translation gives CASSIGTSGNYEQYF.